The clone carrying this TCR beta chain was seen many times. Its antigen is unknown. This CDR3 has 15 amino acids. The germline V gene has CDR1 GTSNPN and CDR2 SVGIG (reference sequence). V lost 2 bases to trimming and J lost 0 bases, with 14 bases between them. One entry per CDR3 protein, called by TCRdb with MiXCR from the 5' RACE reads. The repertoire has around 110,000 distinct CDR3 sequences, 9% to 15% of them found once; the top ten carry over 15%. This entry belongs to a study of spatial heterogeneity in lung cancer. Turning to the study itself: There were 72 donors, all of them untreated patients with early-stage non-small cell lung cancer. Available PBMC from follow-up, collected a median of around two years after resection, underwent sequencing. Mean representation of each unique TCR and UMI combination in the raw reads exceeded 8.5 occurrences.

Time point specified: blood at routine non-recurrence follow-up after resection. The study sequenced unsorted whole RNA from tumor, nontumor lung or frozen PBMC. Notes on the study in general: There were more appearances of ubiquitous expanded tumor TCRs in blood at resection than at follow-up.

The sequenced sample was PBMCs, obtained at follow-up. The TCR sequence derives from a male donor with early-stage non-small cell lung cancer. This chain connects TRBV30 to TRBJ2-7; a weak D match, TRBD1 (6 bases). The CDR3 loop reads CAWSFAGAFSYEQYF. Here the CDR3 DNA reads TGTGCCTGGAGTTTCGCAGGGGCTTTCTCCTACGAGCAGTACTTC.